This T cell receptor (beta chain) was sequenced during a study of blood T cell repertoires in COVID-19. Turning to the study itself: Samples taken during acute and convalescent COVID-19 were collected in the United States, Italy and Spain.

The CDR3 is made up of 13 amino acids. V was trimmed by 8 bases and J by 0 bases, leaving 10 bases between them. Per the authors' pipeline: Reference gene primer amplification yielded estimated nucleated cell counts. The method was immunoSEQ multiplex PCR; TCRdb's version includes in-frame clones alone and lacks a portion of them. The D gene and trimming were derived from the DNA, and the V and J assignments and clone size from that table. The data show over 100,000 clones, over 80% seen once. Enrolled through a virtual design, the participants were between roughly 18 and 90 years of age and came from approximately 25 US areas. Cohorts were based on clinical histories the participants reported.

The V gene is TRBV12-3 or TRBV12-4, the J gene TRBJ1-1; no clear D. This TCR derives from a young woman who had recovered from COVID-19. The sample taken for sequencing was PBMCs or T cells enriched from blood (not recorded which). CDR3 in amino acids: CASGQAMNTEAFF. CDR3 coding DNA: TGTGCCAGCGGGCAGGCGATGAACACTGAAGCTTTCTTT.